This T cell receptor (beta chain) was captured by sequencing in a study of T-cell memory formation after mild COVID-19. Study overall: In these data, TCR clusters were largely donor specific.

TCRdb analysed the 5' RACE reads with MiXCR anew, one entry per CDR3 protein. This sample has about 430,000 distinct CDR3 sequences, with about 20% found just once. Overall study results and limits: CD8+ contracting clones occupied EMRA, while CD4+ ones occupied mainly CM and EM. Pre-infection memory contained some responding clones, which suggested that cross-reactive memory had joined. Later expanders leaned CD4+, whereas day 15 to 85 contracting clones were balanced CD4/CD8.

The table lists this clonotype with a few counts. Its antigen is currently unknown. The clonotype originates from a young man who had mild COVID-19 (a few samples of this study predate the infection). Cell type and time point are not known. The specimen sequenced was PBMCs or a T cell subset sorted from them (not recorded which).

The CDR3 DNA sequence: TGTGCCAGCAGCTTAGCGGCAGTGAACTATGGCTACACCTTC. Translation gives CASSLAAVNYGYTF. The J gene is TRBJ1-2, the V gene TRBV7-2; D gene ambiguous. Germline CDR1 reads SGHTA; CDR2 reads FQGNSA. The V and J ends lost 0 bases and 2 bases respectively, with 7 bases between them. This CDR3 is 14 amino acids long.